This section outlines one T cell receptor beta chain sequence together with its context. The antigen remains unidentified. Splitting of CD4+ cells produced CD45RA+ naive and CD45RA-negative memory subsets. This specimen belongs to a study of shared clonotypes between healthy human individuals. The authors ran the assay at deep level. Only in-frame clones appear in the TCRdb table, and some are missing; sequencing was by immunoSEQ multiplex PCR. The sample carries 2,500,000 or so clones, 85% to 95% recorded once. The CDR3 runs 20 residues. Trimming removed 2 bases from V and 0 bases from J, with 25 bases in between. Germline CDR1 reads MNHNS; CDR2 reads SASEGT. The study's findings and limits: With few donors, the genetic and exposure-history diversity represented was limited. Clonotype sharing across a few donors was observed for 4.5% to 6.5% of naive CD4 clonotypes.

This sequence was found in a man aged 18 to 29 in good health. The gene calls are TRBV6-1 and TRBJ1-1; D might be TRBD1 (6 bases). The sample consisted of naive CD4+ T cells sorted from blood. Subset described: CD45RA+ positively selected. The chain's CDR3 is CASSESLPGAIRGMNTEAFF. CDR3 bases: TGTGCCAGCAGTGAATCACTCCCAGGGGCAATAAGGGGGATGAACACTGAAGCTTTCTTT.